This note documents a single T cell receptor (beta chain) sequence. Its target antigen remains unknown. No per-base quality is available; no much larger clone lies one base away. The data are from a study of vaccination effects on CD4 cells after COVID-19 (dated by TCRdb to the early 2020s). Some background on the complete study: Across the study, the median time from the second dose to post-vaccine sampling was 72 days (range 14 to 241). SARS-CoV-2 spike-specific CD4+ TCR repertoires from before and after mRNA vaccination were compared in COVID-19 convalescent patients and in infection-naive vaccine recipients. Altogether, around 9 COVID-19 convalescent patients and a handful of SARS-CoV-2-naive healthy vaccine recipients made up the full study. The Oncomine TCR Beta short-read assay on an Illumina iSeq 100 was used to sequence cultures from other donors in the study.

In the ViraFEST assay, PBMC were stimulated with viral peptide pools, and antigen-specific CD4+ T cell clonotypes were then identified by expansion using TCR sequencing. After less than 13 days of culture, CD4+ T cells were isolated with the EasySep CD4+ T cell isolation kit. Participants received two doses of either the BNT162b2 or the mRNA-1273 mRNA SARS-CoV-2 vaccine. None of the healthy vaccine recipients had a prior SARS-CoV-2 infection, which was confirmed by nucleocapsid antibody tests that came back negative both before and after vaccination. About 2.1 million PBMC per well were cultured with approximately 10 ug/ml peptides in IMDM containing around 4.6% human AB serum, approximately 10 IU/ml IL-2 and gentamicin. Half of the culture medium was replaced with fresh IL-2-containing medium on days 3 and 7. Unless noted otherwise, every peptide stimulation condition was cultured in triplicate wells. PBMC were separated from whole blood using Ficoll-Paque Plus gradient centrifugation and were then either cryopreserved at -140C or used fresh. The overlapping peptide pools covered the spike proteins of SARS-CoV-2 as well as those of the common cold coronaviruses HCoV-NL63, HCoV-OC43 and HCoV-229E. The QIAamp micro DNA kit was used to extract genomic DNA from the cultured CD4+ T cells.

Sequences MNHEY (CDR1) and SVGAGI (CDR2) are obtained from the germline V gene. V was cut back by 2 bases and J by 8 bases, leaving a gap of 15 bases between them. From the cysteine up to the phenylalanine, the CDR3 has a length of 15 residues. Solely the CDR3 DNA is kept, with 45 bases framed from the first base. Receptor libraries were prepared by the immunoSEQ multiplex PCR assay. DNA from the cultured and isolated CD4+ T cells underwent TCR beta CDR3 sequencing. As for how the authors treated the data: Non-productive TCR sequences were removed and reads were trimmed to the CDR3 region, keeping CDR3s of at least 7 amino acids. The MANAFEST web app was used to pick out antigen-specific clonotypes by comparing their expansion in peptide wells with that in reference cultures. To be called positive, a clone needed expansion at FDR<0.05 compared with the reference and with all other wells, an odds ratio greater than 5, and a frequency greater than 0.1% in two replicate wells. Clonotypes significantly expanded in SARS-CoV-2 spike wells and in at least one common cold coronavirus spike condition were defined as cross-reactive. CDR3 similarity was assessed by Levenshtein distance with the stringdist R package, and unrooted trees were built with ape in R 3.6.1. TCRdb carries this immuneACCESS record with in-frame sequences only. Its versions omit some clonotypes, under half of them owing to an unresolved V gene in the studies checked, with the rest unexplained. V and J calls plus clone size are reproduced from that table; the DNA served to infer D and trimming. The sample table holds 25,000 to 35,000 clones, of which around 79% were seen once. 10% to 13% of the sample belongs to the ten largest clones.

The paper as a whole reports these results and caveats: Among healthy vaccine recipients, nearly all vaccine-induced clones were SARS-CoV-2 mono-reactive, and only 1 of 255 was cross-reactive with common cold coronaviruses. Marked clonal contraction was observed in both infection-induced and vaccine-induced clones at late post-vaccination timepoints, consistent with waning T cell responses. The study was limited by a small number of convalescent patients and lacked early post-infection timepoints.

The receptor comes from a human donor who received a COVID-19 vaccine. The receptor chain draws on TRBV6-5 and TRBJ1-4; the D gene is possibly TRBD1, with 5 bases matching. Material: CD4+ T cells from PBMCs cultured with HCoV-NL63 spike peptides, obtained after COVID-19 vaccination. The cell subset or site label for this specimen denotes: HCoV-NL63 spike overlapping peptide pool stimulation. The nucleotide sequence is TGTGCCAGCAGTTACGCGGGGGTTACGGGAGAAAAACTGTTTTTT. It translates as CASSYAGVTGEKLFF.